Below are 24 T cell receptor beta chains sequenced from a single sample in a study of neurological immune-mediated disorders. TCRdb called the 5' RACE reads again in MiXCR, with one record for every CDR3 protein. The sample carries 55,000 to 65,000 distinct CDR3 sequences, over 9.5% recorded once. Specimen: PBMCs. Receptor source: a woman in her sixties or seventies with HTLV-1-associated myelopathy (HAM/TSP).

The table lists this clonotype with many counts. The V and J genes are TRBV19 and TRBJ2-1, with TRBD2 matching 12 bases. The CDR3 totals 16 residues. With V trimmed by 3 bases and J by 7 bases, 7 bases remained unmatched. Germline CDR1 is LNHDA and CDR2 is SQIVND (reference sequence). Written as DNA, the CDR3 is TGTGCCAGTAGTATCCAGGGGCTAGCGGGAGGGAATGAGCAGTTCTTC. Its protein product is CASSIQGLAGGNEQFF.

This clonotype was seen many times. The chain employs TRBV6-5 and TRBJ1-2; a possible D gene is TRBD1 (5 bases). Germline CDR1 MNHEY, CDR2 SVGAGI. This CDR3 has 16 residues. The V end was cut by 3 bases, the J end by 0 bases, with 14 bases between. In nucleotides, the CDR3 is TGTGCCAGCAGTTATTTCGGGAGGGGTACTAACTATGGCTACACCTTC. Translating gives CASSYFGRGTNYGYTF.

The V and J genes are TRBV29-1 and TRBJ2-3; TRBD1 might be the D (5 bases). The CDR3 has 13 amino acids. Germline V CDR1 and CDR2: SQVTM, ANQGSEA. The V end was cut by 7 bases, the J end by 4 bases, with 15 bases between. The CDR3 nucleotides are TGCAGCGCCGAGGCAGGGCGAGCAGATACGCAGTATTTT. It is translated as CSAEAGRADTQYF.

This clonotype was found many times. The gene calls are TRBV20-1 and TRBJ2-1, with 7 positions matching TRBD1. The CDR3 sequence is 14 residues long. In germline, CDR1 is DFQATT, CDR2 SNEGSKA (reference sequence). V lost 6 bases, J lost 5 bases, and 10 bases stayed unmatched. The CDR3 DNA is TGCAGTGCACCACGACAGGGACGGGACAATGAGCAGTTCTTC. It translates to CSAPRQGRDNEQFF.

This clonotype was observed at least ten times. The gene calls are TRBV9 and TRBJ2-7; 12 bases align to TRBD2. V dropped 3 bases and J dropped 0; count of bases not matched to a gene: 1. The CDR3 is 15 residues long. Germline-derived CDR1 and CDR2 are SGDLS and YYNGEE. The CDR3 region has the DNA TGTGCCAGCAGCGCGACTAGCGGGAGCTCCTACGAGCAGTACTTC. It translates to CASSATSGSSYEQYF.

This clonotype was detected many times. The chain is built from TRBV29-1 and TRBJ2-1; D is ambiguous. The CDR3 is made up of 13 amino acids. Germline-derived CDR1 and CDR2 are SQVTM and ANQGSEA. Trimming took 5 bases from V and 12 from J, leaving 20 bases between them. CDR3 sequence (DNA): TGCAGCGTTATCAGCTCTGATAATGTTGGGCAGTTCTTC. Translated, it gives CSVISSDNVGQFF.

This clonotype has ten or more counts. This rearrangement joins TRBV5-1 to TRBJ2-2, with 7 bases fitting TRBD2. The CDR3 sequence is 15 residues long. Trimming cost V 0 bases and J 1 base; bases outside gene matches: 0. Germline V gene sequence: CDR1 SGHRS, CDR2 YFSETQ. CDR3 in amino acids: CASSLASGNTGELFF. For the CDR3, the DNA is TGCGCCAGCAGCTTGGCTAGCGGGAACACCGGGGAGCTGTTTTTT.

This clonotype came up many times. J is TRBJ2-5 and V is TRBV28; 13 bases align to TRBD2. This CDR3 has 16 amino acids. The germline gives CDR1 MDHEN, CDR2 SYDVKM. The J segment lost 2 bases and the V segment lost 5 bases, leaving 5 bases of the junction unmatched. The CDR3 nucleotides read TGTGCCAGCAGTACCGGGACTAGCGGGATACAAGAGACCCAGTACTTC. Encoded protein: CASSTGTSGIQETQYF.

The gene calls are TRBV5-1 and TRBJ2-3; D might be TRBD2 (6 bases). The CDR3 covers 13 residues. In germline, CDR1 is SGHRS, CDR2 YFSETQ. Trimming left V 2 bases short and J 5 bases short, with 9 bases between. In DNA form, the CDR3 reads TGCGCCAGCAGCTTCCCGCGGGGAGATACGCAGTATTTT. It specifies CASSFPRGDTQYF. Combining the CDR3 with reference TRBV5-1 and TRBJ2-3 gives the whole variable domain KAGVTQTPRYLIKTRGQQVTLSCSPISGHRSVSWYQQTPGQGLQFLFEYFSETQRNKGNFPGRFSGRQFSNSRSEMNVSTLELGDSALYLCASSFPRGDTQYFGPGTRLTVL.

Ten or more counts support this clonotype. This chain connects TRBV6-5 to TRBJ1-5; no definite D call. V was pared by 0 bases and J by 3 bases, with 3 bases between. Germline V gene lookup returns CDR1 MNHEY and CDR2 SVGAGI. The CDR3 totals 13 residues. The CDR3 reads CASSYSPNQPQHF. The DNA for the CDR3 is TGTGCCAGCAGTTACTCCCCCAATCAGCCCCAGCATTTT.

This clonotype showed up many times. The J gene is TRBJ2-6, the V gene TRBV29-1; D not certain. Germline loops: CDR1 SQVTM, CDR2 ANQGSEA. Trimming took 5 bases from V and 0 from J, leaving 5 bases between them. The CDR3 totals 13 residues. In DNA, the CDR3 is TGCAGCGTTTTTACCTCTGGGGCCAACGTCCTGACTTTC. Translating it yields CSVFTSGANVLTF.

Many counts were recorded for this clonotype. The chain couples TRBV7-9 to TRBJ2-1, with 9 bases fitting TRBD2. J was trimmed by 4 bases and V by 1 base; bases with no gene match: 8. This CDR3 region has 17 residues. Germline V gives CDR1 SEHNR, CDR2 FQNEAQ (reference sequence). The CDR3: CASSLGTSSGIYNEQFF. Written as DNA, the CDR3 is TGTGCCAGCAGCTTAGGAACCTCTAGCGGGATATACAATGAGCAGTTCTTC.

This clonotype has at least ten counts. This chain uses TRBV5-1 with TRBJ2-2; D perhaps matches TRBD2 (6 bases). CDR1 SGHRS and CDR2 YFSETQ come from the germline V gene. This CDR3 comprises 13 residues. V was cut by 3 bases and J by 7 bases, with 10 bases left in between. DNA of the CDR3: TGCGCCAGCAGCTCGCAGGGAGGCGGGGAGCTGTTTTTT. Protein: CASSSQGGGELFF.

This clonotype was detected many times. This sequence joins TRBV4-1 and TRBJ2-2, with D unclear. Trimming took off 1 base at V and 6 bases at J, with 18 bases between the two ends. CDR3 length: 17 residues. CDR1 MGHRA and CDR2 YSYEKL come from the germline V gene. The CDR3 DNA follows: TGCGCCAGCAGCCAAGTTCTTCGAGCGTTGGTGGCCGGGGAGCTGTTTTTT. It is translated as CASSQVLRALVAGELFF.

This clonotype is medium-sized by share. This chain connects TRBV20-1 to TRBJ2-5; 14 bases align to TRBD2. Germline V gene sequence: CDR1 DFQATT, CDR2 SNEGSKA (reference sequence). Trimming at V came to 6 bases and at J to 5 bases, leaving 8 bases not matched to a gene. The CDR3 is 15 amino acids. CDR3 in amino acids: CSADRLAGGMETQYF. The CDR3 coding sequence is TGCAGTGCGGACAGACTAGCGGGAGGGATGGAGACCCAGTACTTC.

This clonotype appeared many times. The chain couples TRBV20-1 to TRBJ2-7; TRBD2 agrees at 10 bases. Germline V lookup: CDR1 DFQATT, CDR2 SNEGSKA (reference sequence). CDR3 length: 14 residues. The ends lost 6 bases at V and 2 bases at J; junction bases unmatched: 7. DNA for the CDR3: TGCAGTGCCACAATTAGCGGGGGGACCTACGAGCAGTACTTC. It translates to CSATISGGTYEQYF.

There are many counts of this clonotype. The CDR3 DNA reads TGCAGTGCTACCCCCCCACGGAGCACAGATACGCAGTATTTT. Translated, it gives CSATPPRSTDTQYF. This chain links TRBV20-1 with TRBJ2-3; D not certain. The V end lost 4 bases, the J end lost 0 bases, and 11 bases lay between the germline ends. The CDR3 is made up of 14 amino acids. The germline CDR1 and CDR2 sequences are DFQATT and SNEGSKA (reference sequence).

This clonotype was found many times. This chain connects TRBV11-1 to TRBJ1-2; 7 nucleotides align to TRBD1. CDR3 length: 13 amino acids. CDR1 is SGHAT, CDR2 FQDESV, per germline (reference sequence). J gave up 1 base and V 6 bases, and 2 bases lay outside the gene matches. The CDR3 is CASSRDSNYGYTF. CDR3 sequence (DNA): TGTGCCAGCAGTCGGGACAGTAACTATGGCTACACCTTC.

This clonotype was picked up one time. The chain is built from TRBV20-1 and TRBJ1-2; D not certain. Germline V gene sequence: CDR1 DFQATT, CDR2 SNEGSKA (reference sequence). The CDR3 covers 12 residues. The V end lost 3 bases, the J end lost 0 bases, and 5 bases lay between the germline ends. The CDR3 loop is CSASAANYGYTF. The CDR3 coding sequence is TGCAGTGCTAGCGCAGCTAACTATGGCTACACCTTC.

This clonotype has at least ten counts. The rearrangement joins TRBV4-1 to TRBJ2-7; 7 nucleotides line up with TRBD2. Unmatched junction bases numbered 9, after V lost 2 bases and J lost 5 bases. Germline CDR1 is MGHRA and CDR2 is YSYEKL. The CDR3 covers 15 residues. The CDR3 loop is CASSQQSGKADEQYF. CDR3 DNA sequence: TGCGCCAGCAGCCAACAGAGCGGGAAGGCCGACGAGCAGTACTTC.

This clonotype was seen ten or more times. The chain employs TRBV9 and TRBJ2-3; tentatively, D is TRBD1 or TRBD2 (6 bases each). The CDR3 is made up of 15 amino acids. The V end was cut by 3 bases, the J end by 4 bases, with 15 bases between. Germline assignment: CDR1 SGDLS and CDR2 YYNGEE. CDR3 protein: CASSAQGGYADTQYF. The CDR3 nucleotides read TGTGCCAGCAGCGCACAAGGGGGGTACGCAGATACGCAGTATTTT. The whole variable domain, filled in from reference TRBV9 and TRBJ2-3, reads DSGVTQTPKHLITATGQRVTLRCSPRSGDLSVYWYQQSLDQGLQFLIQYYNGEERAKGNILERFSAQQFPDLHSELNLSSLELGDSALYFCASSAQGGYADTQYFGPGTRLTVL.

This clonotype showed up many times. V is TRBV29-1 and J is TRBJ2-7; tentatively, D is TRBD2 (5 bases). Deletions cut 2 bases from V and 4 bases from J, with 6 bases between. The CDR3 has 11 residues. The germline gives CDR1 SQVTM, CDR2 ANQGSEA. The CDR3 sequence is CSVETSYEQYF. In DNA, the CDR3 is TGCAGCGTTGAAACTAGTTACGAGCAGTACTTC.

There are many counts of this clonotype. The chain couples TRBV5-1 to TRBJ2-1; 8 nucleotides match TRBD2. The CDR3 runs 13 residues. J lost 5 bases, V lost 5 bases, and 3 bases had no gene match. Germline loops: CDR1 SGHRS, CDR2 YFSETQ. This CDR3 is CASSGLANNEQFF. The DNA of the CDR3 is TGCGCCAGCAGTGGACTAGCCAACAATGAGCAGTTCTTC. The variable domain in full, completed from reference TRBV5-1 and TRBJ2-1, reads KAGVTQTPRYLIKTRGQQVTLSCSPISGHRSVSWYQQTPGQGLQFLFEYFSETQRNKGNFPGRFSGRQFSNSRSEMNVSTLELGDSALYLCASSGLANNEQFFGPGTRLTVL.

This clonotype was recorded at least ten times. The rearrangement uses TRBV5-4 and TRBJ2-7; TRBD2 agrees at 7 bases. Trimming removed 3 bases from V and 2 bases from J; junction bases left unmatched: 11. The CDR3 covers 16 residues. The germline gives CDR1 SGHNT, CDR2 YYREEE (reference sequence). CDR3 region: CASSSGSSGGTYEQYF. The CDR3 DNA reads as TGTGCCAGCAGCTCGGGATCTTCGGGAGGTACCTACGAGCAGTACTTC.